A selection of T cell receptor beta chains follows, all from one sample in a study of cytomegalovirus exposure and HLA in healthy donors. The table came from immunoSEQ multiplex PCR; TCRdb's copy has only in-frame clones and leaves some out. The sample yields roughly 330,000 clones, approximately 86% seen once. Sequenced material: PBMCs. The receptors here all came from a woman aged 25 to 39 in good health and CMV-seropositive. The CDR3 runs from the conserved cysteine through the conserved F or W. D genes are given only for firm matches. Part of the rows lack a size; the others show once, few, many or a class for expanded clones.

. TRBJ1-5 . TRBV11-2 TGTGCCAGCAGCTTAGACAATAGCAATCAGCCCCAGCATTTT CASSLDNSNQPQHF
. TRBJ2-1 . TRBV4-3 TGCGCCAGCAGCCAAAGCACAGCCAGTGAGCAGTTCTTC CASSQSTASEQFF
once TRBJ1-3 . TRBV4-1 TGCGCCAGCAGCCAAATTGCCGGAAACACCATATATTTT CASSQIAGNTIYF
. TRBJ1-6 TRBD1 TRBV6-5 TGTGCCACGGAGCGGGACAGGGGATCTTCACCCCTCCACTTT CATERDRGSSPLHF
. TRBJ1-2 . TRBV4-2 TGTGCCAGCAGCCAAGAAAAGGGGGAGGGCTATGGCTACACCTTC CASSQEKGEGYGYTF
. TRBJ2-5 TRBD2 TRBV2 TGTGCCAGCAGTGGGACTAGCGGAATCCAAGAGACCCAGTACTTC CASSGTSGIQETQYF
once TRBJ2-3 TRBD1 TRBV29-1 TGCAGCGTTGAAGGGACAGGGGGGCCCACAGATACGCAGTATTTT CSVEGTGGPTDTQYF
. TRBJ2-3 TRBD1 TRBV7-2 TGTGCCAGCAGCTTAGGTTTCAGGGGGTCGAGCACAGATACGCAGTATTTT CASSLGFRGSSTDTQYF
. TRBJ2-1 . TRBV4-1 TGCGCCAGCAGCCAAGACGGTACTGCCTACAATGAGCAGTTCTTC CASSQDGTAYNEQFF
. TRBJ2-7 . TRBV11-1 TGTGCCAGCAGCTTAGGGTCGGCAGACTACGAGCAGTACTTC CASSLGSADYEQYF
. TRBJ2-7 TRBD1 TRBV10-3 TGTGCCATCAGAGGGGACAGGGGGCTAACCTACGAGTACGAGCAGTACTTC CAIRGDRGLTYEYEQYF
once TRBJ2-5 TRBD2 TRBV9 TGTGCCAGCAGCGTAGGGAGCGGGGGGATCCAAGAGACCCAGTACTTC CASSVGSGGIQETQYF
. TRBJ2-7 . TRBV4-2 TGTGCCAGCAGCCAACCATTCGCCGAGCAGTACTTC CASSQPFAEQYF
. TRBJ2-1 . TRBV12-2 TGTGCAAGTCGCAAAAAAGCGGAAACCTACAATGAGCAGTTCTTC CASRKKAETYNEQFF
. TRBJ1-3 . TRBV4-3 TGCGCCAGCAGCTCCCTCGTAGGCTCTGGAAACACCATATATTTT CASSSLVGSGNTIYF
. TRBJ2-5 TRBD1 TRBV7-8 TGTGCCAGCAGGGACCCGGGACAGGGGGAACGGGAGACCCAGTACTTC CASRDPGQGERETQYF
once TRBJ2-7 . TRBV27 TGTGCCAGCAGTCTCGGGCCTCAGGATTCCTACGAGCAGTACTTC CASSLGPQDSYEQYF
. TRBJ2-3 . TRBV14 TGTGCCAGCAGGGCAACAGATACGCAGTATTTT CASRATDTQYF
. TRBJ2-7 TRBD1 TRBV2 TGTGCCAGCCTACAGGGGGAGGTCTCCGAGCAGTACTTC CASLQGEVSEQYF
. TRBJ1-5 TRBD1 TRBV2 TGTGCCAGCAGTACGACAGGGGAGTTCAATCAGCCCCAGCATTTT CASSTTGEFNQPQHF
. TRBJ2-2 . TRBV5-1 TGCGCCAGCAGCCTCGGGCTGGGCAACACCGGGGAGCTGTTTTTT CASSLGLGNTGELFF
. TRBJ1-2 . TRBV5-1 TGCGCCAGCAGCTTGGTTGGTCAGGGTAAGAGAGGCTACACCTTC CASSLVGQGKRGYTF
. TRBJ2-5 . TRBV7-9 TGTGCCAGCAGCGGGGGGATAGCGGACCCCGGAGAGACCCAGTACTTC CASSGGIADPGETQYF
once TRBJ2-1 . TRBV2 TGTGCCAGCAGTGAAGTCACATCGGGGGGCCAAGACTACAATGAGCAGTTCTTC CASSEVTSGGQDYNEQFF
. TRBJ2-1 . TRBV13 TGTGCCAGCAGCTCCCGAAGAGACAATGAGCAGTTCTTC CASSSRRDNEQFF
few TRBJ2-7 TRBD1 TRBV2 TGTGCCAGCACCGGGACAGGCTACGAGCAGTACTTC CASTGTGYEQYF
. TRBJ2-7 TRBD1 TRBV2 TGTGCCAGCAGTCTACAGGGGGCGGGGGAGCAGTACTTC CASSLQGAGEQYF
. TRBJ1-4 . TRBV29-1 TGCAGCGTCACAGGGTCGGGTTCTAATGAAAAACTGTTTTTT CSVTGSGSNEKLFF
. TRBJ1-2 . TRBV9 TGTGCCAGCAGCGTAGAAAGATTGGCAGGTCCTAACTATGGCTACACCTTC CASSVERLAGPNYGYTF
. TRBJ2-3 TRBD2 TRBV30 TGTGCCTGGAGTGAAAGGGCTAGCGGGGGCAGGGGTGGGACAGATACGCAGTATTTT CAWSERASGGRGGTDTQYF
. TRBJ2-5 . TRBV5-6 TGTGCCAGCAGCTGGAATAGTGACGAGACCCAGTACTTC CASSWNSDETQYF
. TRBJ2-7 . TRBV7-6 TGTGCCAGCAGCCCGGGCGGGCGCTCCTACGAGCAGTACTTC CASSPGGRSYEQYF
once TRBJ1-2 . TRBV7-2 TGTGCCAGCAGCTTAGGCTGGGAAAGCGGCTACACCTTC CASSLGWESGYTF
. TRBJ1-1 TRBD1 TRBV28 TGTGCCAGCAGTTCCAAAGGGGGGGACAGGGTTATGAACACTGAAGCTTTCTTT CASSSKGGDRVMNTEAFF
. TRBJ2-1 TRBD1 TRBV7-9 TGTGCCAGCAGCTTAGCGAGGGGGACAGTTTACAATGAGCAGTTCTTC CASSLARGTVYNEQFF
few TRBJ2-3 . TRBV11-2 TGTGCCAGCAGCTTAACCAGGGGCCGCACAGATACGCAGTATTTT CASSLTRGRTDTQYF
once TRBJ1-4 . TRBV15 TGTGCCACCAGCGACGCAACTAATGAAAAACTGTTTTTT CATSDATNEKLFF
. TRBJ1-1 TRBD1 TRBV4-1 TGCGCCAGCAGCCAAGGATCAGGGGGTTACACTGAAGCTTTCTTT CASSQGSGGYTEAFF
. TRBJ2-7 . TRBV6-5 TGTGCCAGCAGAAAAATAGGGGGGACTACCTACGAGCAGTACTTC CASRKIGGTTYEQYF
. TRBJ2-1 TRBD1 TRBV9 TGTGCCAGCAGCGTAGGACAGGGGGCCTACAATGAGCAGTTCTTC CASSVGQGAYNEQFF